Sequencing of this TCR beta chain was carried out in a study of cytomegalovirus exposure and HLA in healthy donors. About this clone: What it binds is not known.

Study results and limitations: Reports indicate that TCR beta sequences accurately predicted the HLA-A and HLA-B alleles of most subjects. A few CMV-associated chains were confirmed in vitro to be specific for CMV antigens.

This CDR3 contains 15 residues. The V end lost 4 bases, the J end lost 4 bases, and 18 bases lay between the germline ends. Germline loops: CDR1 SGHKS, CDR2 YYEKEE (reference sequence). At sampling all donors were nominally healthy, likely with unrecorded immune exposures. A multiplex PCR was run with 60 Vbeta primers and 13 Jbeta primers. The method was immunoSEQ multiplex PCR; TCRdb's version includes in-frame clones alone and lacks a portion of them. The sample lists roughly 150,000 clones; about four fifths were seen once. The rearrangement uses TRBV5-5 and TRBJ2-7, with D possibly being TRBD2 (5 bases). The TCR sequence derives from a man aged 30 to 39 in good health. Sequenced sample: PBMCs. Written as DNA, the CDR3 is TGTGCCAGCAGCCGGGATTGGTGGCAGGATTACGAGCAGTACTTC. Translated: CASSRDWWQDYEQYF.